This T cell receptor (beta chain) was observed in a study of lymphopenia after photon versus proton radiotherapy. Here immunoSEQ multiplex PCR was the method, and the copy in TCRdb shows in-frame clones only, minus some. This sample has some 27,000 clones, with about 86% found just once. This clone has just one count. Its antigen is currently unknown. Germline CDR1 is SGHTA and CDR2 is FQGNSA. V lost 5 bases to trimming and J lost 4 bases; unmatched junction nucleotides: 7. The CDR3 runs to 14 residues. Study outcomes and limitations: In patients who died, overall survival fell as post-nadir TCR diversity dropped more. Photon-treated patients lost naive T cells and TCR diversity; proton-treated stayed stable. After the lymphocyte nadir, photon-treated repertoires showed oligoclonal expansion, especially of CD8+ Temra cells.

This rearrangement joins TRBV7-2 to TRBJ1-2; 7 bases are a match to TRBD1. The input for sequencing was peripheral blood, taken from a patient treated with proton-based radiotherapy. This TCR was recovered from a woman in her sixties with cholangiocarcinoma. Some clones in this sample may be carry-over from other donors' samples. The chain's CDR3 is CASSPRQGGYGYTF. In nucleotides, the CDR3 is TGTGCCAGCAGCCCCCGACAGGGAGGCTATGGCTACACCTTC.